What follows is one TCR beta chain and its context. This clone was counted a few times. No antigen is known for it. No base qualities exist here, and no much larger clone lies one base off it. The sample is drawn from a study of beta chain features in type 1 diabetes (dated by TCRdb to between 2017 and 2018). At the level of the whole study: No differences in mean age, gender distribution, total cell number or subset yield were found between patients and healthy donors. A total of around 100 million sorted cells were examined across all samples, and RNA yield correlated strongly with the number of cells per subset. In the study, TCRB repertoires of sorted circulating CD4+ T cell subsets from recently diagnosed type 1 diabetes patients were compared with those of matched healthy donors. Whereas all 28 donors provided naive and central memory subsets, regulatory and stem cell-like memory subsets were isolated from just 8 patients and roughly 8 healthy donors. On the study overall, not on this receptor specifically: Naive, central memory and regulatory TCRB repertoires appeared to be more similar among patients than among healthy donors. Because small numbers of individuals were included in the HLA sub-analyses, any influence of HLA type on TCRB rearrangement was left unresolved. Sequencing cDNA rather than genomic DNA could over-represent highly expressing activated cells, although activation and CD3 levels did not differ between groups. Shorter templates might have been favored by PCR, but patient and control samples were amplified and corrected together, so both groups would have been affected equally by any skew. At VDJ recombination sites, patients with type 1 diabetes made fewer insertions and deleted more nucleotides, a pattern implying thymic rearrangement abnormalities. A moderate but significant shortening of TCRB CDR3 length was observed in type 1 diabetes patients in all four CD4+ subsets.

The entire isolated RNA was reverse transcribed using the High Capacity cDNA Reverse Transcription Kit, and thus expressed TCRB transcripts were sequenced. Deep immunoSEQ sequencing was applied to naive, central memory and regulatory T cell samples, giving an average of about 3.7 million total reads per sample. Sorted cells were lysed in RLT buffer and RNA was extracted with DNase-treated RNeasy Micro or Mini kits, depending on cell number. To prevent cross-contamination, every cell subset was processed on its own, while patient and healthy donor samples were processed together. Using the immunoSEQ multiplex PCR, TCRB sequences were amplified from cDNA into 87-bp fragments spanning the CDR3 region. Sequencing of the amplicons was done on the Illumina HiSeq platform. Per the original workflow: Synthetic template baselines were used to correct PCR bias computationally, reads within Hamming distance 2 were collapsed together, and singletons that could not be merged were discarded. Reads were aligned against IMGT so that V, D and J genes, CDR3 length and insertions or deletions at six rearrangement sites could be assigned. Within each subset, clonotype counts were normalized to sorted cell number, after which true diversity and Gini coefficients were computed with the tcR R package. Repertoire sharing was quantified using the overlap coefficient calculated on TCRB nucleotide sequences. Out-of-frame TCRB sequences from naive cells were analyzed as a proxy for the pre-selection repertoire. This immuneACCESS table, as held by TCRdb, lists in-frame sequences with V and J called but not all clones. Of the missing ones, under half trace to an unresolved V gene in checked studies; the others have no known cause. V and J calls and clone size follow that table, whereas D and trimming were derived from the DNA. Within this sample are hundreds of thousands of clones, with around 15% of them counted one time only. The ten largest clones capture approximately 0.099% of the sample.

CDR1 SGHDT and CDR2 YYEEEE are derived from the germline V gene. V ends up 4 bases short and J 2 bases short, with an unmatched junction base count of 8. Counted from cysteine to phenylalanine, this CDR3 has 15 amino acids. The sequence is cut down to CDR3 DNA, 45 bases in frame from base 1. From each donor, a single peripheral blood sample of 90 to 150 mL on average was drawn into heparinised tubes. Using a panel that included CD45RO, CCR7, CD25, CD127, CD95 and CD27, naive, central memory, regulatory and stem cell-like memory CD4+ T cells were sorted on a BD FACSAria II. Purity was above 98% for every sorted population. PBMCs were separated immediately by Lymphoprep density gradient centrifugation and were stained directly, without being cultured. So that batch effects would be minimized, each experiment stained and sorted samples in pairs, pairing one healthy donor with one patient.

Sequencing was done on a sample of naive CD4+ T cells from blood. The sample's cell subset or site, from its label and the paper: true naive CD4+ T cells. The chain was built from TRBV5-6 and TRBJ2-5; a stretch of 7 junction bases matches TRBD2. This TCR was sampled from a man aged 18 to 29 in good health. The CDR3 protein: CASSPAGGSQETQYF. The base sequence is TGTGCCAGCAGCCCGGCCGGGGGGAGTCAAGAGACCCAGTACTTC. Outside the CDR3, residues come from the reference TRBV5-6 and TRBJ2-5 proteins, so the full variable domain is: DAGVTQSPTHLIKTRGQQVTLRCSPKSGHDTVSWYQQALGQGPQFIFQYYEEEERQRGNFPDRFSGHQFPNYSSELNVNALLLGDSALYLCASSPAGGSQETQYFGPGTRLLVL.